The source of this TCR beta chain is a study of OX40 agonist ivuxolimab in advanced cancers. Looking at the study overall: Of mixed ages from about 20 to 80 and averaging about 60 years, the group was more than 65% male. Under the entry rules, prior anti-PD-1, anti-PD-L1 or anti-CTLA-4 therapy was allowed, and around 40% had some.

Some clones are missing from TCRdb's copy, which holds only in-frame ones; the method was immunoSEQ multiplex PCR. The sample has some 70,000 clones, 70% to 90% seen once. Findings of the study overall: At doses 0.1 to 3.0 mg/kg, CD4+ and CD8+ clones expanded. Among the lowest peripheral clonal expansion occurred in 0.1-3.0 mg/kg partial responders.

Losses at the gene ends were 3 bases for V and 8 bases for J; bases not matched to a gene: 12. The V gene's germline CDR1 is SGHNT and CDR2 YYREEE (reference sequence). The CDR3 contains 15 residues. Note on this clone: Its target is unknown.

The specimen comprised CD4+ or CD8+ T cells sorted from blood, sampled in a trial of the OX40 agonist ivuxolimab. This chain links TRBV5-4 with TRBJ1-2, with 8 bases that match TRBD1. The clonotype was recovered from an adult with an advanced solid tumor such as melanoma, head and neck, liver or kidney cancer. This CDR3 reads CASSYTGQGWLGYTF. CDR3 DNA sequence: TGTGCCAGCAGCTATACTGGACAGGGCTGGTTAGGCTACACCTTC.